The 27 T cell receptor beta chains below were found in one sample sequenced in a study of T cell repertoires in cytomegalovirus infection. TCRdb called the reads again in MiXCR, with one record for every CDR3 protein. The table has a few hundred thousand distinct CDR3 sequences, roughly 13% seen once. Sequenced input: PBMCs. These receptors were taken from a human donor in good health (CMV status not recorded). Some clones in this sample may be carry-over from other donors' samples.

This clonotype was observed a few times. J is TRBJ1-1 and V is TRBV5-1, with unresolved D. Germline CDR1 reads SGHRS; CDR2 reads YFSETQ. This CDR3 is built from 14 residues. With 2 bases removed from V and 0 bases from J, the gap between germline ends came to 8 bases. Here the CDR3 DNA reads TGCGCCAGCAGCTTCGAACGGGTGAACACTGAAGCTTTCTTT. It specifies CASSFERVNTEAFF.

This chain links TRBV7-9 with TRBJ1-2; D not resolved. The CDR3 is made up of 15 amino acids. Germline lookup yields CDR1 SEHNR and CDR2 FQNEAQ (reference sequence). The V end was cut by 5 bases, the J end by 7 bases, with 20 bases between. DNA for the CDR3: TGTGCCAGCAGCGATAATCCTCACCCTAGTGGTGGCTACACCTTC. Encoded protein: CASSDNPHPSGGYTF.

In this sample, this clonotype turned up a few times. The chain employs TRBV18 and TRBJ1-5, with D uncertain. The CDR3 has 14 residues. Trimming pared 5 bases from V and 1 base from J, leaving 9 bases between. Germline CDR1 reads KGHSH; CDR2 reads LQKENI. CDR3 DNA sequence: TGTGCCAGCTCAGCCGGGCCAAGCAATCAGCCCCAGCATTTT. This codes for CASSAGPSNQPQHF.

Many counts were recorded for this clonotype. The genes are TRBV29-1 and TRBJ1-1; D is ambiguous. V shed 5 bases and J shed 1 base, with 14 bases lying between them. CDR3 length: 14 amino acids. Germline lookup yields CDR1 SQVTM and CDR2 ANQGSEA. The DNA for the CDR3 is TGCAGCGTTACCCGAGGGATGGAGAACACTGAAGCTTTCTTT. This gives the protein CSVTRGMENTEAFF.

This clonotype has at least ten counts. The genes are TRBV25-1 and TRBJ2-3; D is perhaps TRBD2 (5 bases). The germline V and J ends were trimmed by 3 bases and 2 bases, with 12 bases remaining between them. The germline V gene has CDR1 MGHDK and CDR2 SYGVNS. The CDR3 sequence is 15 residues long. Here the CDR3 DNA reads TGTGCCAGCAGTGATCCTAGCCGATCCACAGATACGCAGTATTTT. It specifies CASSDPSRSTDTQYF.

The chain links TRBV2 to TRBJ1-1; D is unresolved. Trimming stripped 4 bases from V and 4 bases from J, with 13 bases between. This CDR3 is 14 amino acids long. The V gene's germline CDR1 is SNHLY and CDR2 FYNNEI. CDR3 amino acids: CASSAAMRSTEAFF. The CDR3 DNA reads as TGTGCCAGCAGTGCTGCAATGCGGAGCACTGAAGCTTTCTTT.

This clonotype was seen a few times. The chain couples TRBV7-2 to TRBJ2-1; D is possibly TRBD2 (6 bases). Germline CDR1 reads SGHTA; CDR2 reads FQGNSA. The CDR3 totals 16 residues. V lost 1 base and J 0 bases, leaving 10 bases between the germline ends. CDR3 in DNA: TGTGCCAGCAGCTTAGTAGCGGTACACTCCTACAATGAGCAGTTCTTC. Its protein product is CASSLVAVHSYNEQFF.

In its sample, this clonotype was seen a few times. V gene TRBV5-1 combines with J gene TRBJ1-2; perhaps TRBD1 as D (5 bases). CDR3 length: 12 amino acids. Between the trimmed V and J ends, which lost 7 bases and 0 bases, there was a span of 7 bases. Germline V lookup: CDR1 SGHRS, CDR2 YFSETQ. The CDR3 loop reads CASAGTNYGYTF. The CDR3, as DNA: TGCGCCAGCGCAGGGACTAACTATGGCTACACCTTC.

This clonotype has a handful of counts. The chain uses TRBV7-9 and TRBJ1-4; 11 bases agree with TRBD1. Germline CDR1 and CDR2: SEHNR and FQNEAQ (reference sequence). Trimming took 5 bases from V and 6 from J; bases not matched to a gene: 2. This CDR3 has 14 residues. The CDR3 sequence: CASSPGQGDEKLFF. The CDR3, as DNA: TGTGCCAGCAGCCCGGGACAGGGGGATGAAAAACTGTTTTTT. Full variable domain (rest looked up from reference TRBV7-9 and TRBJ1-4): DTGVSQNPRHKITKRGQNVTFRCDPISEHNRLYWYRQTLGQGPEFLTYFQNEAQLEKSRLLSDRFSAERPKGSFSTLEIQRTEQGDSAMYLCASSPGQGDEKLFFGSGTQLSVL.

The chain employs TRBV11-2 and TRBJ2-2; TRBD2 might be the D (5 bases). The CDR3 is 14 residues long. The germline gives CDR1 SGHAT, CDR2 FQNNGV. V was clipped by 2 bases and J by 6 bases, with 10 bases between them. CDR3 sequence: CASSLRTAAGELFF. The CDR3 coding sequence is TGTGCCAGCAGCTTAAGGACTGCTGCCGGGGAGCTGTTTTTT. Full variable domain (missing parts from reference TRBV11-2 and TRBJ2-2): EAGVAQSPRYKIIEKRQSVAFWCNPISGHATLYWYQQILGQGPKLLIQFQNNGVVDDSQLPKDRFSAERLKGVDSTLKIQPAKLEDSAVYLCASSLRTAAGELFFGEGSRLTVL.

As concerns this clonotype: This clone may be a read error of a much larger clone one base away. The V and J genes are TRBV19 and TRBJ2-7; D possibly uses TRBD1 or TRBD2 (5 bases each). Per the germline V gene, CDR1 is LNHDA and CDR2 is SQIVND (reference sequence). The ends were cut back, 4 bases at V and 1 base at J, with 14 bases in the middle. This CDR3 is 15 amino acids long. Here the CDR3 reads CASSTGNRRSYEQYF. The CDR3, as DNA: TGTGCCAGTAGTACCGGGAACAGGCGATCCTACGAGCAGTACTTC.

The chain uses TRBV5-1 and TRBJ1-1; maybe TRBD1 (5 bases). This CDR3 comprises 13 residues. Germline CDR1 is SGHRS and CDR2 is YFSETQ. V gave up 2 bases and J gave up 2 bases, with 7 bases separating them. The CDR3 DNA reads TGCGCCAGCAGCTTCCGGGACAACACTGAAGCTTTCTTT. This gives the protein CASSFRDNTEAFF.

This clonotype was seen only a few times. The chain recombines TRBV20-1 with TRBJ2-7; 10 bases are shared with TRBD1. Germline V CDR1 and CDR2: DFQATT, SNEGSKA (reference sequence). CDR3 size: 14 residues. The V gene end was trimmed by 2 bases and the J gene end by 4 bases; junction bases not matched to a gene: 5. CDR3 sequence reads: CSARSDRGLYEQYF. CDR3 bases: TGCAGTGCTAGAAGTGACAGGGGGCTATACGAGCAGTACTTC.

This clonotype was counted between two and nine times. CDR3 region: CSVSPGQGSNIQYF. CDR3 nucleotide sequence: TGCAGCGTTTCCCCGGGACAGGGCTCAAACATTCAGTACTTC. The V gene is TRBV29-1, the J gene TRBJ2-4; 9 nucleotides match TRBD1. This CDR3 is 14 amino acids long. After removal of 5 bases from V and 6 bases from J, the junction contained 8 bases not matched to a gene. CDR1 and CDR2 (germline): SQVTM, ANQGSEA. Full variable domain (rest looked up from reference TRBV29-1 and TRBJ2-4): SAVISQKPSRDICQRGTSLTIQCQVDSQVTMMFWYRQQPGQSLTLIATANQGSEATYESGFVIDKFPISRPNLTFSTLTVSNMSPEDSSIYLCSVSPGQGSNIQYFGAGTRLSVL.

This clonotype turned up a few times. The genes are TRBV29-1 and TRBJ1-5; D unclear. This CDR3 region has 13 residues. Germline lookup yields CDR1 SQVTM and CDR2 ANQGSEA. Trimming took off 4 bases at V and 0 bases at J, with 7 bases between the two ends. CDR3 DNA: TGCAGCGTTGTGACAAATAGCAATCAGCCCCAGCATTTT. Protein product: CSVVTNSNQPQHF. Full variable domain (outside the CDR3, taken from reference TRBV29-1 and TRBJ1-5): SAVISQKPSRDICQRGTSLTIQCQVDSQVTMMFWYRQQPGQSLTLIATANQGSEATYESGFVIDKFPISRPNLTFSTLTVSNMSPEDSSIYLCSVVTNSNQPQHFGDGTRLSIL.

There are a few counts of this clonotype. The chain combines TRBV19 with TRBJ2-1; 11 bases fit TRBD1. The CDR3 runs to 15 residues. Germline trimming cut 6 bases from V and 4 bases from J; bases unmatched to any gene: 5. From germline, CDR1 is LNHDA and CDR2 SQIVND (reference sequence). CDR3 nucleotide sequence: TGTGCCAGTAGATGGACAGGGGGCGCTTACAATGAGCAGTTCTTC. It encodes CASRWTGGAYNEQFF.

There are a few counts of this clonotype. V gene TRBV20-1 combines with J gene TRBJ1-5; D ambiguous. Trimming removed 6 bases at V and 0 bases at J, with 15 bases between. CDR1 DFQATT and CDR2 SNEGSKA come from the germline V gene (reference sequence). This CDR3 spans 15 amino acids. DNA of the CDR3: TGCAGTGCCGTCCCCACAACTTATAGCAATCAGCCCCAGCATTTT. Translated: CSAVPTTYSNQPQHF.

This clonotype has at least ten counts. The chain uses TRBV7-3 and TRBJ1-2, with 7 bases lining up with TRBD1. Looked up from germline, CDR1 is SGHTA and CDR2 is FQGTGA. The CDR3 sequence is 17 residues long. V lost 3 bases to trimming and J lost 6 bases; unmatched junction nucleotides: 16. The CDR3 sequence: CASSFVLTSTGSDGYTF. In DNA form, the CDR3 reads TGTGCCAGCAGCTTCGTCCTAACATCGACAGGGAGTGATGGCTACACCTTC.

This clonotype was seen ten or more times. The V gene is TRBV7-6, the J gene TRBJ2-2; possibly TRBD2 for D (7 bases). The CDR3 is 16 residues long. Trimming removed 5 bases from V and 7 bases from J, with 20 bases in between. The germline gives CDR1 SGHVS, CDR2 FNYEAQ. CDR3 protein: CASSRGGGFSIGELFF. The CDR3 bases are TGTGCCAGCAGCCGGGGAGGGGGATTTTCTATCGGGGAGCTGTTTTTT. Based on the CDR3 plus reference TRBV7-6 and TRBJ2-2, the full variable domain is GAGVSQSPRYKVTKRGQDVALRCDPISGHVSLYWYRQALGQGPEFLTYFNYEAQQDKSGLPNDRFSAERPEGSISTLTIQRTEQRDSAMYRCASSRGGGFSIGELFFGEGSRLTVL.

The chain has TRBV9 and TRBJ1-3; D is undetermined. Germline loops: CDR1 SGDLS, CDR2 YYNGEE. This CDR3 is built from 16 residues. Trimming took 4 bases from V and 0 from J, leaving 14 bases between them. CDR3 sequence (DNA): TGTGCCAGCAGCCCAGACACAGCACTCTCTGGAAACACCATATATTTT. Amino acids: CASSPDTALSGNTIYF.

This clonotype was counted many times. This chain joins TRBV4-3 and TRBJ2-3; 10 bases map to TRBD2. Germline-derived CDR1 and CDR2 are LGHNA and YSLEER. The CDR3 sequence is 17 residues long. V trimming: 0 bases; J trimming: 4 bases; junction bases outside the gene matches: 7. The CDR3 DNA follows: TGCGCCAGCAGCCAAGATCGCAGCGGGAGGGGGTCAGATACGCAGTATTTT. This translates into CASSQDRSGRGSDTQYF.

The chain links TRBV15 to TRBJ1-6, with TRBD1 as a possible D gene (6 bases). CDR1 is LNHNV and CDR2 is YYDKDF in the germline V gene (reference sequence). V lost 5 bases, J lost 10 bases, and 18 bases lay in between. The CDR3 sequence is 15 residues long. The DNA for the CDR3 is TGTGCCACCAGCGCGTCGACAGGCGACGGATCACCCCTCCACTTT. Amino acids: CATSASTGDGSPLHF.

This clonotype occurred many times. The chain carries TRBV4-1 and TRBJ2-5; D is undetermined. Between the trimmed V and J ends, which lost 0 bases and 2 bases, there was a span of 10 bases. This CDR3 region has 15 residues. Germline loops: CDR1 MGHRA, CDR2 YSYEKL. Written as DNA, the CDR3 is TGCGCCAGCAGCCAAGATCTAGGCAGACAAGAGACCCAGTACTTC. Its translation is CASSQDLGRQETQYF.

Ten or more counts support this clonotype. The V and J genes are TRBV19 and TRBJ2-4; D call uncertain. Germline V lookup: CDR1 LNHDA, CDR2 SQIVND (reference sequence). With 2 bases removed from V and 5 bases from J, the gap between germline ends came to 4 bases. There are 12 residues in the CDR3. The CDR3 nucleotides read TGTGCCAGTAGTATAACCGAAAACATTCAGTACTTC. Protein sequence: CASSITENIQYF.

In DNA, the CDR3 is TGTGCCAGCGGTGCAGCAGCCGGGGAGCTGTTTTTT. It yields the protein CASGAAAGELFF. V is TRBV28 and J is TRBJ2-2; unclear D gene. The ends were cut back, 8 bases at V and 6 bases at J, with 10 bases in the middle. The CDR3 is made up of 12 amino acids. Germline CDR1 reads MDHEN; CDR2 reads SYDVKM.

In its sample, this clonotype was seen many times. V is TRBV7-6 and J is TRBJ1-1; 9 bases map to TRBD1. Germline CDR1 SGHVS, CDR2 FNYEAQ. V gave up 5 bases and J gave up 10 bases; unmatched junction bases: 11. CDR3 length: 14 residues. The CDR3 nucleotides are TGTGCCAGCAGCACCGGGACAGGGAAAGGTCGAGCTTTCTTT. Translating gives CASSTGTGKGRAFF.

The J gene is TRBJ2-3, the V gene TRBV6-2 or TRBV6-3; D is unclear. Germline CDR1 MNHEY, CDR2 SVGEGT. This CDR3 contains 15 residues. Trimming removed 2 bases from V and 1 base from J, with 10 bases in between. The CDR3 DNA reads as TGTGCCAGCAGTTACCTGGCAACCGGCACAGATACGCAGTATTTT. It specifies CASSYLATGTDTQYF.